This TCR beta chain was recovered during a study of T cells after yellow fever vaccination. This CDR3 comprises 14 residues. Germline V CDR1 and CDR2: SGHRS, YFSETQ. General observations from the study: Contaminating bulk clonotypes could be abundant in FACS-sorted repertoires. The secondary response was weaker but peaked faster, day 5 versus 15.

In making TCR cDNA, 5'RACE template switching added a universal primer site and UMIs to it. TCRdb redid the calling of the 5' RACE reads with MiXCR, one entry per CDR3 protein. The sample carries some 240,000 distinct CDR3 sequences, approximately 3.5% recorded once. This clonotype was seen many times. What it binds is unknown. Sequence at one end of the junction differs from germline and may be a read error. The material sequenced was PBMCs, taken 15 days after the yellow fever booster vaccination. The chain combines TRBV5-1 with TRBJ2-1; no definite D call. This clonotype was obtained from a man younger than 35 who received the YFV17D yellow fever vaccine. The chain's CDR3 is CASTLDGSYNEQFF. DNA for the CDR3: TGCGCCAGCACCTTGGACGGCTCCTACAATGAGCAGTTCTTC. The full variable domain, rest sourced from reference TRBV5-1 and TRBJ2-1, is KAGVTQTPRYLIKTRGQQVTLSCSPISGHRSVSWYQQTPGQGLQFLFEYFSETQRNKGNFPGRFSGRQFSNSRSEMNVSTLELGDSALYLCASTLDGSYNEQFFGPGTRLTVL.